The subject of this entry is one T cell receptor beta chain. What it binds is unknown. Profiles of TCR beta VDJ and CDR3 were generated from a genomic DNA template. TCRdb used MiXCR to reprocess the reads, holding one entry per CDR3 protein. The repertoire holds just over 450,000 distinct CDR3 sequences, with under 40% as singletons. Patients chosen for sequencing had CD8+CD57+ cells that had expanded, as shown by flow cytometry. This sample is part of a study of CD8+CD57+ T cells in acquired aplastic anemia. The overall study: DNA from sorted CD4+ and CD8+ cells averaged roughly 3.2 ug. The study, taken as a whole, reports: The CD8+ Simpson's diversity of patients and controls was not significantly different. About 30 was the count of CD8+ CDR3 sequences that patients shared with controls.

Germline CDR1 is MGHRA and CDR2 is YSYEKL. CDR3 length equals 15 residues. With 5 bases removed from V and 1 base from J, the gap between germline ends came to 14 bases. The sequence derives from a human donor with aplastic anemia. V and J are TRBV4-1 and TRBJ1-1, with D tentatively TRBD1 (5 bases). Sequenced material: sorted CD4+, CD8+, or CD8+CD57+ T cells (not recorded which) from PBMCs. The CDR3 DNA reads as TGCGCCAGCAGCAGATCCGGGACGGAGAACACTGAAGCTTTCTTT. It specifies CASSRSGTENTEAFF.